The clone carrying this T cell receptor (beta chain) was recorded a few times. This specimen belongs to a study of blood T cells in healthy people across ages. A second PCR of 7 to 11 cycles used a sample-barcoded 5' primer and a J-beta primer mix. TCRdb used MiXCR to reprocess the 5' RACE reads, holding one entry per CDR3 protein. Of around 1,000,000 distinct CDR3 sequences in the sample, around 25% were seen once. These data also featured in a second study, about T cells of mothers and their children.

The clonotype was recovered from a girl aged 2 to 9 in good health. Material: blood.

The CDR3 is CASSSAKVISGQYF. The CDR3 DNA sequence: TGTGCCAGTAGTTCCGCTAAGGTAATCTCGGGGCAGTATTTT. J is TRBJ2-3 and V is TRBV19; D unclear. The CDR3 runs 14 residues. Trimming took off 5 bases at V and 11 bases at J, with 20 bases between the two ends. The germline CDR1 and CDR2 sequences are LNHDA and SQIVND (reference sequence).